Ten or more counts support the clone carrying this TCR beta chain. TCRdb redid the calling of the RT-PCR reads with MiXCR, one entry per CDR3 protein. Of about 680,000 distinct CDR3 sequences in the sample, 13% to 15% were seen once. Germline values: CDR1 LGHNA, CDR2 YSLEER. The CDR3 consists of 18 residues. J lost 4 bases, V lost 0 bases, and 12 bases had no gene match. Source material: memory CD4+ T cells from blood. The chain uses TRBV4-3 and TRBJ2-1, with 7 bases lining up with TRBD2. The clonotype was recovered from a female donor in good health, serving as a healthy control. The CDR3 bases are TGCGCCAGCAGCCAAGATGGTTCTCCTAGCGGCGATTACAATGAGCAGTTCTTC. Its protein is CASSQDGSPSGDYNEQFF.